Listed here are 2 T cell receptor beta chains from one sample, sequenced in a study of somatic mutations in cytotoxic T cells in rheumatoid arthritis. The repertoire was sequenced with immunoSEQ multiplex PCR; TCRdb's copy has only in-frame clones and lacks some. Seen here are almost 20,000 clones, 80% to 90% observed once, and the top ten hold around 14%. The material sequenced was CD8+ T cells sorted from blood. These receptors came from a man aged 40-55 years in good health.

This clone was seen a single time. The V gene is TRBV7-3, the J gene TRBJ2-7; 8 nucleotides line up with TRBD1. Germline assignment: CDR1 SGHTA and CDR2 FQGTGA. There are 14 residues in the CDR3. Trimming at V came to 5 bases and at J to 6 bases, leaving 9 bases not matched to a gene. The DNA of the CDR3 is TGTGCCAGCAGCGAACAGGGGGGCTTGGGCGAGCAGTACTTC. It specifies CASSEQGGLGEQYF.

The chain recombines TRBV16 with TRBJ2-7; the D gene is possibly TRBD1 (6 bases). The germline gives CDR1 KGHSY, CDR2 FQNENV. V lost 0 bases and J 4 bases, leaving 10 bases between the germline ends. The CDR3 runs 14 residues. CDR3 bases: TGTGCCAGCAGCCAATCTGAGACAGGATACGAGCAGTACTTC. Translated, it gives CASSQSETGYEQYF.